Following are 25 T cell receptor beta chains from one sample sequenced in a study of cytomegalovirus exposure and HLA in healthy donors. Amplification used 60 Vbeta primers and 13 Jbeta primers. Sequencing was performed with immunoSEQ multiplex PCR; in TCRdb, only in-frame clones are kept and a portion is missing. The table shows over 150,000 clones, with around 70% occurring only once. Material for sequencing was PBMCs. The origin of the receptors is a male donor in good health and CMV-seronegative.

This clone occurred a few times. The chain is built from TRBV19 and TRBJ2-5; the D is unclear. The germline CDR1 and CDR2 sequences are LNHDA and SQIVND (reference sequence). Trimming shortened V by 1 base and J by 1 base, and 7 bases separated the two germline ends. There are 14 residues in the CDR3. The CDR3 sequence is CASSIVGSQETQYF. The CDR3 DNA reads as TGTGCCAGTAGTATAGTTGGCAGCCAAGAGACCCAGTACTTC. The variable domain in full, completed from reference TRBV19 and TRBJ2-5, reads DGGITQSPKYLFRKEGQNVTLSCEQNLNHDAMYWYRQDPGQGLRLIYYSQIVNDFQKGDIAEGYSVSREKKESFPLTVTSAQKNPTAFYLCASSIVGSQETQYFGPGTRLLVL.

The chain combines TRBV30 with TRBJ1-5, with D uncertain. The germline V gene has CDR1 GTSNPN and CDR2 SVGIG (reference sequence). This CDR3 contains 15 residues. Trimming took off 0 bases at V and 6 bases at J, with 15 bases between the two ends. The CDR3 sequence: CAWSVGWISSQPQHF. The CDR3 nucleotides read TGTGCCTGGAGTGTTGGATGGATTAGCTCTCAGCCCCAGCATTTT.

The V call is TRBV7-3, the J call TRBJ2-2; D possibly corresponds to TRBD1 (6 bases). Germline CDR1 reads SGHTA; CDR2 reads FQGTGA. Deletions cut 5 bases from V and 4 bases from J, with 11 bases between. The CDR3 loop spans 14 amino acids. The CDR3 sequence: CASSRDRFTGELFF. The CDR3 coding sequence is TGTGCCAGCAGCCGCGACAGGTTCACCGGGGAGCTGTTTTTT.

This rearrangement joins TRBV11-2 to TRBJ1-5; D perhaps matches TRBD1 (5 bases). Germline CDR1 and CDR2: SGHAT and FQNNGV. This CDR3 spans 15 amino acids. Trimming pared 5 bases from V and 0 bases from J, leaving 11 bases between. The CDR3 loop reads CASSRGVYSNQPQHF. In DNA form, the CDR3 reads TGTGCCAGCAGCCGGGGGGTTTATAGCAATCAGCCCCAGCATTTT.

The chain is built from TRBV7-2 and TRBJ2-1; a possible D gene is TRBD2 (6 bases). Germline V lookup: CDR1 SGHTA, CDR2 FQGNSA. The length of the CDR3 is 19 residues. V was cut by 3 bases and J by 2 bases, with 23 bases left in between. The CDR3 spells CASSFLFSGLPAPYNEQFF. Written as DNA, the CDR3 is TGTGCCAGCAGCTTTCTCTTCTCGGGACTTCCTGCCCCCTACAATGAGCAGTTCTTC.

This clone was counted between two and nine times. The chain has TRBV6-1 and TRBJ2-1; no clear D gene. V gave up 4 bases and J gave up 7 bases, with 11 bases separating them. Germline V gene sequence: CDR1 MNHNS, CDR2 SASEGT. The CDR3 is 13 residues long. CDR3 nucleotides: TGTGCCAGCAGTGCACCCTTGCGGAATGAGCAGTTCTTC. Residues: CASSAPLRNEQFF.

The chain combines TRBV9 with TRBJ2-1; 7 positions agree with TRBD1. V shed 4 bases and J 5 bases; nucleotides not matched to a gene: 6. The CDR3 totals 14 residues. Germline CDR1 reads SGDLS; CDR2 reads YYNGEE. The CDR3 bases are TGTGCCAGCAGCCAGGGGGACCAAAACAATGAGCAGTTCTTC. Translated: CASSQGDQNNEQFF.

The CDR3 is CASRQNYEQYF. CDR3 coding DNA: TGTGCCAGCAGACAGAACTACGAGCAGTACTTC. The chain joins TRBV4-2 to TRBJ2-7; no clear D. Per the germline V gene, CDR1 is LGHNA and CDR2 is YNFKEQ. V was trimmed by 6 bases and J by 3 bases, leaving 6 bases between them. The CDR3 loop spans 11 amino acids.

The chain links TRBV7-9 to TRBJ1-2; D is perhaps TRBD1 (6 bases). V dropped 7 bases and J dropped 7 bases, with 16 bases sitting between them. The CDR3 is 13 amino acids. Germline V gives CDR1 SEHNR, CDR2 FQNEAQ (reference sequence). The CDR3 nucleotides read TGTGCCAGCACAGGAGGGGGGGAATCTGGCTACACCTTC. Amino acid sequence: CASTGGGESGYTF. The full variable domain, with the rest looked up from reference TRBV7-9 and TRBJ1-2, is DTGVSQNPRHKITKRGQNVTFRCDPISEHNRLYWYRQTLGQGPEFLTYFQNEAQLEKSRLLSDRFSAERPKGSFSTLEIQRTEQGDSAMYLCASTGGGESGYTFGSGTRLTVV.

This clone has only one observation. This chain links TRBV7-9 with TRBJ1-2, with D possibly being TRBD1 (5 bases). Germline CDR1 and CDR2: SEHNR and FQNEAQ (reference sequence). Trimming took off 4 bases at V and 8 bases at J, with 23 bases between the two ends. The CDR3 totals 16 residues. CDR3 in DNA: TGTGCCAGCAGCTGGCCATCGGACGGGTTCGGGGGAGGCTACACCTTC. Translated: CASSWPSDGFGGGYTF.

The V and J genes are TRBV6-5 and TRBJ2-1, with D perhaps matching TRBD2 (6 bases). The CDR3 is 14 residues long. V lost 3 bases and J lost 1, with 7 bases in between. Germline V gene data show CDR1 as MNHEY and CDR2 as SVGAGI. The CDR3 coding sequence is TGTGCCAGCAGTTATGGGAGGTCCTACAATGAGCAGTTCTTC. Protein product: CASSYGRSYNEQFF.

This chain links TRBV30 with TRBJ2-3; 12 bases agree with TRBD2. Germline V gives CDR1 GTSNPN, CDR2 SVGIG (reference sequence). The V gene end was trimmed by 0 bases and the J gene end by 7 bases; junction bases not matched to a gene: 8. The CDR3 extends over 16 amino acids. CDR3 sequence reads: CAWSVLASGRGYTQYF. The DNA for the CDR3 is TGTGCCTGGAGTGTACTGGCTAGCGGGAGGGGCTATACGCAGTATTTT.

The V gene is TRBV28, the J gene TRBJ2-1; 11 bases agree with TRBD1. This CDR3 is 17 amino acids long. With V trimmed by 3 bases and J by 7 bases, 11 bases remained unmatched. CDR1 is MDHEN, CDR2 SYDVKM, per germline. The CDR3 region is CASSLILGQGARNEQFF. The CDR3 region has the DNA TGTGCCAGCAGTTTGATACTAGGACAGGGGGCCCGTAATGAGCAGTTCTTC. Variable domain in full (rest from reference TRBV28 and TRBJ2-1): DVKVTQSSRYLVKRTGEKVFLECVQDMDHENMFWYRQDPGLGLRLIYFSYDVKMKEKGDIPEGYSVSREKKERFSLILESASTNQTSMYLCASSLILGQGARNEQFFGPGTRLTVL.

This clone occurred once. The chain couples TRBV2 to TRBJ1-5, with a tentative D call TRBD1 (5 bases). The ends were cut back, 1 base at V and 4 bases at J, with 17 bases in the middle. Germline V gene data show CDR1 as SNHLY and CDR2 as FYNNEI. CDR3 length: 17 residues. Written as DNA, the CDR3 is TGTGCCAGCAGTGAAGATGTAGTTGGGCAGGGAAATCAGCCCCAGCATTTT. Amino acids: CASSEDVVGQGNQPQHF.

The chain has TRBV19 and TRBJ1-2; 12 nucleotides line up with TRBD1. Germline CDR1 LNHDA, CDR2 SQIVND (reference sequence). The trim removed 8 bases at V and 4 bases at J, leaving 5 bases unmatched. There are 14 residues in the CDR3. CDR3 DNA: TGTGCCAGTGCATGGGACAGGGGGCTCTATGGCTACACCTTC. Translation: CASAWDRGLYGYTF.

This sequence joins TRBV13 and TRBJ1-1, with TRBD1 matching 8 bases. Germline V gene sequence: CDR1 PRHDT, CDR2 FYEKMQ (reference sequence). The CDR3 is 14 amino acids. V lost 7 bases, J lost 4 bases, and 8 bases stayed unmatched. The chain's CDR3 is CASIRQGIITEAFF. CDR3 in DNA: TGTGCCAGCATCAGACAGGGGATCATCACTGAAGCTTTCTTT.

The chain is built from TRBV30 and TRBJ2-3, with D perhaps TRBD1 (5 bases). The V end was cut by 2 bases, the J end by 2 bases, with 14 bases between. Germline values: CDR1 GTSNPN, CDR2 SVGIG (reference sequence). The CDR3 contains 15 residues. The DNA of the CDR3 is TGTGCCTGGAGTCAGGGCGCGGCGTTCACAGATACGCAGTATTTT. It yields the protein CAWSQGAAFTDTQYF.

This clone showed up just once. The junction differs from germline at one of its ends, possibly a read error. The chain combines TRBV10-3 with TRBJ1-5; 10 nucleotides align to TRBD1. Germline loops: CDR1 ENHRY, CDR2 SYGVKD. The CDR3 extends over 14 amino acids. For the CDR3, the DNA is TGTGCCAGCAGTCGACAGGGGGCCGACCAGCCCCAGCATTTT. Its translation is CASSRQGADQPQHF.

This sequence joins TRBV10-1 and TRBJ1-1; 10 bases align to TRBD1. V was clipped by 8 bases and J by 3 bases; unmatched bases: 6. The CDR3 has 14 residues. Germline CDR1 WNHNN, CDR2 SYGVQD (reference sequence). CDR3 in amino acids: CASGGDRGYTEAFF. The CDR3 DNA follows: TGCGCCAGCGGGGGGGACAGGGGTTACACTGAAGCTTTCTTT.

The chain has TRBV30 and TRBJ2-5, with D possibly being TRBD1 (6 bases). The last part of the DNA fits TRBJ2-7 better; the J call may be wrong. CDR1 and CDR2 from the germline V gene are GTSNPN and SVGIG (reference sequence). This CDR3 contains 14 residues. CDR3 sequence reads: CAWSVGTSQYEQYF. In DNA, the CDR3 is TGTGCCTGGAGTGTTGGGACATCTCAATACGAGCAGTACTTC.

This clone was recorded a few times. The genes are TRBV4-3 and TRBJ2-5; TRBD2 is a possible D gene (6 bases). The ends were cut back, 2 bases at V and 5 bases at J, with 15 bases in the middle. The CDR3 runs 15 residues. CDR1 is LGHNA, CDR2 YSLEER, per germline. In DNA, the CDR3 is TGCGCCAGCAGCCAAAGCGATCGGGGGTGGGAGACCCAGTACTTC. As protein: CASSQSDRGWETQYF.

This chain connects TRBV6-1 to TRBJ1-5; D is unclear. Germline CDR1 reads MNHNS; CDR2 reads SASEGT. The CDR3 loop spans 12 amino acids. The V and J ends lost 6 bases and 11 bases respectively, with 14 bases between them. CDR3 DNA: TGTGCCAGCAGCGATCCCGGCCGGGCCCAGCATTTT. It encodes CASSDPGRAQHF.

This clone was detected only once. Distinct nucleotide sequences in the sample also encode this CDR3. This chain uses TRBV6-5 with TRBJ1-1, with 9 bases matching TRBD1. J gave up 3 bases and V 0 bases, and 2 bases lay outside the gene matches. The germline V gene has CDR1 MNHEY and CDR2 SVGAGI. The CDR3 covers 15 residues. CDR3 amino acids: CASSYSGQGDTEAFF. The CDR3 DNA is TGTGCCAGCAGTTACTCGGGACAGGGAGACACTGAAGCTTTCTTT.

CDR3 DNA sequence: TGTGCCAGCAGTGAATTGCAGGAGGGGAACTATGGCTACACCTTC. Translation: CASSELQEGNYGYTF. This chain uses TRBV2 with TRBJ1-2; a possible D gene is TRBD1 (5 bases). V lost 2 bases to trimming and J lost 2 bases, with 12 bases between them. This CDR3 is built from 15 residues. CDR1 and CDR2 (germline): SNHLY, FYNNEI.

This clone occurred a few times. The rearrangement joins TRBV28 to TRBJ2-3; 9 bases line up with TRBD2. Germline CDR1 and CDR2: MDHEN and SYDVKM. Trimming at V came to 4 bases and at J to 6 bases, leaving 5 bases not matched to a gene. The CDR3 runs to 14 residues. CDR3: CASSSSGTADTQYF. DNA for the CDR3: TGTGCCAGCAGTTCTAGCGGGACAGCGGATACGCAGTATTTT.